This record covers a single T cell receptor beta chain. The record originates from a study of T cell changes during pregnancy in multiple sclerosis. Produced via immunoSEQ multiplex PCR; TCRdb's table is partial and in-frame only. Among 35,000 to 45,000 clones listed, about 85% were seen once. CDR3 length equals 16 residues. Trimming stripped 5 bases from V and 5 bases from J, with 21 bases between. Germline V gives CDR1 LNHNV, CDR2 YYDKDF (reference sequence). This chain connects TRBV15 to TRBJ2-5; the D gene is possibly TRBD2 (5 bases). This sample comprised CD4+ T cells from peripheral blood mononuclear cells, obtained after pregnancy. The source of this sequence is a female donor with multiple sclerosis, enrolled in a pregnancy study. CDR3 nucleotide sequence: TGTGCCACCAGCTCGGACCCGGTGGGGAGTGGTGAGACCCAGTACTTC. Translation: CATSSDPVGSGETQYF.